These 27 T cell receptor beta chains share one sample of origin, sequenced in a study of cytomegalovirus exposure and HLA in healthy donors. The PCR was carried out with 60 Vbeta primers and 13 Jbeta primers. Using immunoSEQ multiplex PCR, the repertoire was profiled, and TCRdb retains in-frame clones only, with some absent. The sample has some 150,000 clones, roughly 60% seen once; the top ten hold less than 3%. Sequencing was performed on PBMCs. All receptors derive from a man in his forties or fifties in good health and CMV-seronegative.

This clone was seen a handful of times. This chain's CDR3 is CASSGQGISETQYF. CDR3 nucleotides: TGCGCCAGCAGCGGACAGGGGATTAGCGAGACCCAGTACTTC. The chain carries TRBV5-1 and TRBJ2-5; 9 nucleotides agree with TRBD1. Trimming at V came to 4 bases and at J to 5 bases, leaving 6 bases not matched to a gene. Germline CDR1 is SGHRS and CDR2 is YFSETQ. The CDR3 is 14 residues long.

The genes are TRBV30 and TRBJ1-2; 7 nucleotides match TRBD1. V was clipped by 0 bases and J by 7 bases; unmatched bases: 5. Looked up from germline, CDR1 is GTSNPN and CDR2 is SVGIG (reference sequence). The CDR3 sequence is 13 residues long. CDR3 bases: TGTGCCTGGAGTGTACACAGGGGTGTTGGCTACACCTTC. As protein: CAWSVHRGVGYTF.

This clone was observed a handful of times. The rearrangement uses TRBV7-9 and TRBJ2-4; D ambiguous. The germline CDR1 and CDR2 sequences are SEHNR and FQNEAQ (reference sequence). This CDR3 has 17 residues. Trimming cost V 1 base and J 0 bases, with 13 bases left between them. CDR3 coding DNA: TGTGCCAGCAGCTTAGAGCTTGGCGGAGTAGCCAAAAACATTCAGTACTTC. Translation: CASSLELGGVAKNIQYF.

The sample holds a few counts of this clone. The chain links TRBV28 to TRBJ1-1; D ambiguous. With 7 bases removed from V and 4 bases from J, the gap between germline ends came to 16 bases. The CDR3 has 14 residues. CDR1 and CDR2 (germline): MDHEN, SYDVKM. Here the CDR3 DNA reads TGTGCCAGCACGTCCGGAGCAGCGTTCACTGAAGCTTTCTTT. Its translation is CASTSGAAFTEAFF.

This clone occurred a few times. The chain couples TRBV5-6 to TRBJ2-7; 13 nucleotides agree with TRBD2. V lost 2 bases and J lost 0; bases outside the gene matches: 8. Germline V gene lookup returns CDR1 SGHDT and CDR2 YYEEEE. The CDR3 is 18 residues long. CDR3 protein: CASSLQGLAGLSSYEQYF. In nucleotides, the CDR3 is TGTGCCAGCAGCTTACAGGGACTAGCGGGGCTCAGCTCCTACGAGCAGTACTTC.

About this clone itself: Relative to the germline gene, one junction end is altered; a read error may explain this. The chain joins TRBV7-7 to TRBJ2-5; 9 bases agree with TRBD2. The CDR3 runs to 16 residues. CDR1 is SSHAT and CDR2 is FNYEAQ in the germline V gene (reference sequence). CDR3 DNA sequence: TGTGCTAGCAGCTTAGGGACTAGCACCTCCCAAGAGACCCAGTACTTC. This sequence encodes CASSLGTSTSQETQYF.

The chain joins TRBV19 to TRBJ2-3; D might be TRBD1 (5 bases). Germline CDR1 reads LNHDA; CDR2 reads SQIVND (reference sequence). Trimming shortened V by 10 bases and J by 2 bases, and 22 bases separated the two germline ends. The CDR3 contains 16 residues. CDR3 sequence: CATGLDPKGLTDTQYF. The CDR3 nucleotides are TGTGCCACAGGGTTAGACCCCAAGGGGCTCACAGATACGCAGTATTTT.

The rearrangement joins TRBV7-9 to TRBJ2-7; 7 bases align to TRBD2. CDR3 length: 12 amino acids. Trimming cost V 4 bases and J 13 bases; bases outside gene matches: 10. CDR1 and CDR2 (germline): SEHNR, FQNEAQ (reference sequence). Here the CDR3 DNA reads TGTGCCAGCAGCTCCGGGACTACCCAATCATACTTC. This encodes CASSSGTTQSYF.

The sample holds a few counts of this clone. The J gene is TRBJ1-6, the V gene TRBV30, with D unclear. The CDR3 covers 13 residues. Trimming removed 4 bases at V and 2 bases at J, with 6 bases between. Germline V gives CDR1 GTSNPN, CDR2 SVGIG (reference sequence). CDR3 sequence (DNA): TGTGCCTGGACGTCGGCCTATAATTCACCCCTCCACTTT. Its protein is CAWTSAYNSPLHF. Looking up the rest from reference TRBV30 and TRBJ1-6 gives the full variable domain: SQTIHQWPATLVQPVGSPLSLECTVEGTSNPNLYWYRQAAGRGLQLLFYSVGIGQISSEVPQNLSASRPQDRQFILSSKKLLLSDSGFYLCAWTSAYNSPLHFGNGTRLTVT.

The rearrangement joins TRBV11-2 to TRBJ2-5; 10 bases are shared with TRBD2. CDR1 and CDR2 (germline): SGHAT, FQNNGV. This CDR3 spans 13 amino acids. The V segment lost 4 bases and the J segment 5 bases; nucleotides outside the gene matches: 1. As DNA, the CDR3 is TGTGCCAGCAGCTCGGGACTAGCGGAGACCCAGTACTTC. Translation gives CASSSGLAETQYF. The full variable domain, rest sourced from reference TRBV11-2 and TRBJ2-5, is EAGVAQSPRYKIIEKRQSVAFWCNPISGHATLYWYQQILGQGPKLLIQFQNNGVVDDSQLPKDRFSAERLKGVDSTLKIQPAKLEDSAVYLCASSSGLAETQYFGPGTRLLVL.

This clone was counted between two and nine times. V usage is TRBV28 and J usage is TRBJ1-4; TRBD1 matches 10 bases. V lost 2 bases to trimming and J lost 5 bases; unmatched junction nucleotides: 2. The germline gives CDR1 MDHEN, CDR2 SYDVKM. The CDR3 contains 15 residues. CDR3 in amino acids: CASSLPTGGNEKLFF. The CDR3 DNA is TGTGCCAGCAGTTTACCGACAGGGGGCAATGAAAAACTGTTTTTT.

V gene TRBV9 combines with J gene TRBJ1-1; TRBD1 is a possible D gene (5 bases). V was pared by 0 bases and J by 1 base, with 22 bases between. This CDR3 is 19 amino acids long. CDR1 and CDR2 (germline): SGDLS, YYNGEE. The CDR3 spells CASSVAPLGRGTTNTEAFF. CDR3 sequence (DNA): TGTGCCAGCAGCGTAGCTCCCCTAGGCCGCGGGACGACGAACACTGAAGCTTTCTTT.

The chain uses TRBV10-3 and TRBJ2-2; the D gene is possibly TRBD1 (6 bases). This CDR3 comprises 17 residues. Germline lookup yields CDR1 ENHRY and CDR2 SYGVKD. V lost 0 bases and J lost 5, with 16 bases in between. This CDR3 reads CAISESTGTPKTGELFF. The CDR3 nucleotides are TGTGCCATCAGTGAGTCCACCGGGACACCTAAGACCGGGGAGCTGTTTTTT.

The chain uses TRBV27 and TRBJ2-2; 12 nucleotides align to TRBD1. The germline V gene has CDR1 MNHEY and CDR2 SMNVEV (reference sequence). The CDR3 is 17 residues long. The J segment lost 5 bases and the V segment lost 6 bases, leaving 10 bases of the junction unmatched. CDR3: CASRWTWDRGRTGELFF. As DNA, the CDR3 is TGTGCCAGCAGATGGACCTGGGACAGGGGGCGAACCGGGGAGCTGTTTTTT.

The rearrangement uses TRBV7-9 and TRBJ1-5; TRBD1 matches at 7 bases. CDR3 length: 14 amino acids. The V and J ends lost 8 bases and 7 bases, in that order; junction bases with no gene match: 11. The V gene's germline CDR1 is SEHNR and CDR2 FQNEAQ (reference sequence). The chain's CDR3 is CASARDRDGQPQHF. The CDR3, as DNA: TGTGCCAGCGCCCGAGACAGGGATGGACAGCCCCAGCATTTT.

The chain is built from TRBV7-8 and TRBJ1-2; D gene unclear. V lost 5 bases and J lost 4, with 17 bases in between. This CDR3 is built from 15 residues. Germline V gene lookup returns CDR1 SGHVS and CDR2 FQNEAQ. The chain's CDR3 is CASSLGTLRGYGYTF. For the CDR3, the DNA is TGTGCCAGCAGCCTAGGAACTCTCCGCGGCTATGGCTACACCTTC.

This clone was seen once. The chain joins TRBV2 to TRBJ1-4, with D perhaps matching TRBD1 (6 bases). From germline, CDR1 is SNHLY and CDR2 FYNNEI. With 6 bases removed from V and 8 bases from J, the gap between germline ends came to 13 bases. This CDR3 spans 13 amino acids. In nucleotides, the CDR3 is TGTGCCAGCAGCGCACAGGGAGGGGAAAAACTGTTTTTT. This gives the protein CASSAQGGEKLFF.

This clone was found a few times. The genes are TRBV7-8 and TRBJ2-5, with a tentative D call TRBD1 (5 bases). The J call is uncertain, as TRBJ2-7 better fits the DNA end. Germline CDR1 and CDR2: SGHVS and FQNEAQ. CDR3 size: 14 residues. The CDR3 spells CASSLRGTTYEQYF. As DNA, the CDR3 is TGTGCCAGCAGCTTAAGGGGTACAACCTACGAGCAGTACTTC.

The chain is built from TRBV6-5 and TRBJ2-1; 11 bases map to TRBD2. Germline assignment: CDR1 MNHEY and CDR2 SVGAGI. The CDR3 has 15 residues. V was clipped by 4 bases and J by 8 bases; unmatched bases: 7. CDR3 loop: CASSSPSGRSDEQFF. The CDR3, as DNA: TGTGCCAGCAGTTCACCTAGCGGGAGGTCGGATGAGCAGTTCTTC.

The V and J genes are TRBV7-2 and TRBJ2-2; 10 nucleotides line up with TRBD1. Germline V gene lookup returns CDR1 SGHTA and CDR2 FQGNSA. CDR3 length: 15 amino acids. V trimming: 5 bases; J trimming: 4 bases; junction bases outside the gene matches: 4. CDR3 nucleotide sequence: TGTGCCAGCAGCCGGTGGACAGGGGGCACCGGGGAGCTGTTTTTT. This encodes CASSRWTGGTGELFF.

Comment on this clone: One end of the junction fails to match germline, which may point to a read error. The V gene is TRBV5-1, the J gene TRBJ1-2, with D possibly being TRBD1 (5 bases). This CDR3 is built from 15 residues. Germline CDR1 SGHRS, CDR2 YFSETQ. The CDR3: CTSSLGWAQGYGYTF. The CDR3 DNA reads TGCACCAGCAGCTTGGGATGGGCTCAGGGCTATGGCTACACCTTC.

This chain joins TRBV18 and TRBJ2-3; D is perhaps TRBD2 (6 bases). Trimming took off 5 bases at V and 2 bases at J, with 23 bases between the two ends. This CDR3 has 18 residues. Germline CDR1 KGHSH, CDR2 LQKENI. The CDR3: CASSADYRPVRYTDTQYF. The CDR3 DNA reads TGTGCCAGCTCAGCGGACTACCGGCCCGTACGCTACACAGATACGCAGTATTTT.

This clone turned up a few times. This chain links TRBV5-1 with TRBJ2-3; 10 positions match TRBD2. Germline-derived CDR1 and CDR2 are SGHRS and YFSETQ. The CDR3 has 18 amino acids. Losses at the gene ends were 5 bases for V and 0 bases for J; bases not matched to a gene: 12. CDR3 in DNA: TGCGCCAGCAGTTTAAGCGGGGGGGCCGCGCTTAGCACAGATACGCAGTATTTT. This gives the protein CASSLSGGAALSTDTQYF.

The V gene is TRBV6-1, the J gene TRBJ2-7; D might be TRBD1 (5 bases). V lost 0 bases to trimming and J lost 5 bases, with 14 bases between them. The CDR3 length is 15 residues. Per germline, CDR1 MNHNS and CDR2 SASEGT. The CDR3 DNA reads as TGTGCCAGCAGTGAAGCCGGCGGCAGGGCCAACGAGCAGTACTTC. Translation gives CASSEAGGRANEQYF.

This clone was seen only a few times. The sample contains more than one DNA sequence encoding this CDR3. The V and J genes are TRBV5-1 and TRBJ1-4, with D uncertain. Trimming removed 0 bases at V and 8 bases at J, with 11 bases between. Germline assignment: CDR1 SGHRS and CDR2 YFSETQ. This CDR3 has 14 residues. The CDR3 sequence is CASSLGGLGEKLFF. CDR3 nucleotides: TGCGCCAGCAGCTTGGGAGGACTTGGCGAAAAACTGTTTTTT.

V and J are TRBV7-2 and TRBJ2-7; TRBD2 might be the D (5 bases). This CDR3 has 15 amino acids. Trimming stripped 3 bases from V and 5 bases from J, with 17 bases between. The germline V gene has CDR1 SGHTA and CDR2 FQGNSA. As DNA, the CDR3 is TGTGCCAGCAGCTTTCTTCGGGATCTGGGAAACGAGCAGTACTTC. This codes for CASSFLRDLGNEQYF.

This clone has only a few counts. The rearrangement joins TRBV30 to TRBJ2-1; 10 bases are shared with TRBD2. There are 19 residues in the CDR3. Germline V gene lookup returns CDR1 GTSNPN and CDR2 SVGIG (reference sequence). With V trimmed by 0 bases and J by 0 bases, 11 bases remained unmatched. Here the CDR3 reads CAWSVRRGLAISSYNEQFF. The DNA for the CDR3 is TGTGCCTGGAGTGTACGAAGGGGACTAGCGATTAGCTCCTACAATGAGCAGTTCTTC.